A single sample is the source of the 25 T cell receptor beta chains below, sequenced in a study of cytomegalovirus exposure and HLA in healthy donors. The method was immunoSEQ multiplex PCR; TCRdb's version includes in-frame clones alone and lacks a portion of them. The sample includes over 150,000 clones, nearly 90% of them seen just once. Material: PBMCs. Receptors originate from a man between 18 and 35 years old in good health and CMV-seropositive.

The J gene is TRBJ1-3, the V gene TRBV7-9; maybe TRBD1 (6 bases). Germline V CDR1 and CDR2: SEHNR, FQNEAQ (reference sequence). With 6 bases removed from V and 8 bases from J, the gap between germline ends came to 20 bases. This CDR3 has 15 residues. The CDR3 spells CASSSGQKVQDTIYF. For the CDR3, the DNA is TGTGCCAGCAGTTCAGGACAGAAGGTCCAAGACACCATATATTTT.

The rearrangement uses TRBV6-5 and TRBJ2-7, with 13 bases that match TRBD2. This CDR3 is 15 amino acids long. The junction had 9 bases not matched to a gene; V was cut back by 6 bases and J by 7 bases. Germline V gene data show CDR1 as MNHEY and CDR2 as SVGAGI. CDR3 nucleotide sequence: TGTGCCAGCAGACCCGGACTAGCGGGAGCGGGGGAGCAGTACTTC. It is translated as CASRPGLAGAGEQYF.

This chain links TRBV7-9 with TRBJ2-5, with 9 bases aligning to TRBD2. The CDR3 extends over 13 amino acids. Germline V gene data show CDR1 as SEHNR and CDR2 as FQNEAQ (reference sequence). V trimming: 5 bases; J trimming: 4 bases; junction bases outside the gene matches: 2. DNA for the CDR3: TGTGCCAGCAGCCCTAGCGGGACAGAGACCCAGTACTTC. Its translation: CASSPSGTETQYF.

V is TRBV5-1 and J is TRBJ2-3; 11 positions agree with TRBD1. This CDR3 is 14 amino acids long. Germline CDR1 is SGHRS and CDR2 is YFSETQ. With V trimmed by 4 bases and J by 9 bases, 7 bases remained unmatched. This CDR3 is CASSTGQGGMTQYF. The CDR3 nucleotides are TGCGCCAGCAGCACGGGACAGGGGGGGATGACGCAGTATTTT.

CDR3 loop: CAWSGDRGTYGYTF. The DNA for the CDR3 is TGTGCCTGGAGTGGGGACAGGGGGACCTATGGCTACACCTTC. This sequence joins TRBV30 and TRBJ1-2; the match to TRBD1 covers 11 bases. After removal of 1 base from V and 4 bases from J, the junction contained 2 bases not matched to a gene. This CDR3 is 14 amino acids long. Germline values: CDR1 GTSNPN, CDR2 SVGIG (reference sequence).

This clone was recorded once. CDR3: CASSTGRMGADTQYF. CDR3 nucleotides: TGTGCCAGCAGCACCGGGAGAATGGGCGCAGATACGCAGTATTTT. The chain combines TRBV11-3 with TRBJ2-3; possible D gene TRBD2, 6 bases. The CDR3 is 15 amino acids. CDR1 is SGHNT, CDR2 YENEEA, per germline. V dropped 5 bases and J dropped 4 bases, with 16 bases sitting between them.

The CDR3 nucleotides are TGTGCCAGCAGTGAATTCCTTTCAGTACAGGAGCAGTACTTC. It encodes CASSEFLSVQEQYF. The genes are TRBV6-1 and TRBJ2-7; no clear D gene. Germline values: CDR1 MNHNS, CDR2 SASEGT. The V end lost 2 bases, the J end lost 7 bases, and 15 bases lay between the germline ends. The length of the CDR3 is 14 residues.

Only a few counts were recorded for this clone. The chain carries TRBV7-6 and TRBJ2-7; no definite D call. The CDR3 spans 13 residues. V shed 1 base and J shed 5 bases, with 9 bases lying between them. Germline values: CDR1 SGHVS, CDR2 FNYEAQ. DNA of the CDR3: TGTGCCAGCAGCTTAGAAGAGGCCAACGAGCAGTACTTC. Protein product: CASSLEEANEQYF. Together with reference TRBV7-6 and TRBJ2-7, the CDR3 gives the full variable domain: GAGVSQSPRYKVTKRGQDVALRCDPISGHVSLYWYRQALGQGPEFLTYFNYEAQQDKSGLPNDRFSAERPEGSISTLTIQRTEQRDSAMYRCASSLEEANEQYFGPGTRLTVT.

This chain joins TRBV6-5 and TRBJ2-5; D gene unclear. Deletions cut 1 base from V and 5 bases from J, with 8 bases between. The CDR3 is 13 residues long. Germline-derived CDR1 and CDR2 are MNHEY and SVGAGI. CDR3 protein: CASSYYSQETQYF. The CDR3 bases are TGTGCCAGCAGTTACTACAGCCAGGAGACCCAGTACTTC.

The chain couples TRBV28 to TRBJ2-4, with D perhaps matching TRBD2 (6 bases). The CDR3 runs 17 residues. Germline V gene lookup returns CDR1 MDHEN and CDR2 SYDVKM. Between the trimmed V and J ends, which lost 2 bases and 0 bases, there was a span of 14 bases. Here the CDR3 reads CASSLSGKGLAKNIQYF. Written as DNA, the CDR3 is TGTGCCAGCAGTTTAAGTGGGAAGGGACTAGCCAAAAACATTCAGTACTTC.

This clone showed up just a few times. This chain links TRBV6-1 with TRBJ1-2, with a tentative D call TRBD1 (5 bases). CDR3 length equals 16 residues. Trimming removed 2 bases at V and 5 bases at J, with 18 bases between. Germline V gives CDR1 MNHNS, CDR2 SASEGT. The CDR3 DNA follows: TGTGCCAGCAGTGAAATAGGGTCAGGGAAATTATATGGCTACACCTTC. Residues: CASSEIGSGKLYGYTF.

V and J are TRBV7-8 and TRBJ1-1, with 8 bases matching TRBD1. The J segment lost 4 bases and the V segment lost 5 bases, leaving 3 bases of the junction unmatched. CDR1 is SGHVS and CDR2 is FQNEAQ in the germline V gene. The CDR3 has 13 residues. The CDR3 coding sequence is TGTGCCAGCAGCGCTACAGGGGGCACTGAAGCTTTCTTT. Encoded protein: CASSATGGTEAFF.

Comments on this clone: One end of the junction does not line up with germline, which may come from a read error. This chain connects TRBV7-7 to TRBJ2-1, with 7 bases lining up with TRBD2. The germline V gene encodes CDR1 SSHAT and CDR2 FNYEAQ (reference sequence). There are 15 residues in the CDR3. CDR3 DNA sequence: TGTGCTAGCAGCTTAAGCGAGGTAGCGGGCAACGAGCAGTTCTTC. Translated: CASSLSEVAGNEQFF.

The V and J genes are TRBV4-2 and TRBJ2-3; D gene ambiguous. Per the germline V gene, CDR1 is LGHNA and CDR2 is YNFKEQ. Deletions cut 1 base from V and 5 bases from J, with 7 bases between. This CDR3 is built from 13 residues. CDR3 bases: TGTGCCAGCAGCCAAGTCGAGGAAGATACGCAGTATTTT. Amino acids: CASSQVEEDTQYF.

The rearrangement joins TRBV9 to TRBJ1-2; 8 bases agree with TRBD1. This CDR3 spans 15 amino acids. The J segment lost 8 bases and the V segment lost 0 bases, leaving 9 bases of the junction unmatched. CDR1 is SGDLS and CDR2 is YYNGEE in the germline V gene. CDR3 residues: CASSVGNQGAGGYTF. The CDR3 nucleotides are TGTGCCAGCAGCGTAGGAAACCAGGGGGCAGGGGGCTACACCTTC.

The CDR3 region is CASSRTGGYGELFF. The CDR3 nucleotides read TGTGCCAGCAGCAGGACAGGGGGCTACGGGGAGCTGTTTTTT. J is TRBJ2-2 and V is TRBV27; 11 bases fit TRBD1. Germline assignment: CDR1 MNHEY and CDR2 SMNVEV (reference sequence). There are 14 residues in the CDR3. J was trimmed by 7 bases and V by 6 bases; bases with no gene match: 4.

The chain uses TRBV11-3 and TRBJ2-1; no clear D. This CDR3 has 16 residues. Germline lookup yields CDR1 SGHNT and CDR2 YENEEA. With 5 bases removed from V and 0 bases from J, the gap between germline ends came to 14 bases. CDR3 nucleotides: TGTGCCAGCAGCCCCCGCCTGGCCAGCTCCTACAATGAGCAGTTCTTC. It is translated as CASSPRLASSYNEQFF.

The chain joins TRBV9 to TRBJ2-2; 7 bases line up with TRBD1. The V gene's germline CDR1 is SGDLS and CDR2 YYNGEE. With 3 bases clipped from V and 11 bases from J, the junction kept 10 bases outside the gene matches. CDR3 length: 14 residues. This chain's CDR3 is CASSAPYRGPELFF. The CDR3 DNA follows: TGTGCCAGCAGCGCACCGTACAGGGGCCCCGAGCTGTTTTTT.

The chain has TRBV11-3 and TRBJ2-2, with D possibly TRBD2 on 6 matching bases. The CDR3 contains 17 residues. Trimming removed 4 bases at V and 5 bases at J, with 20 bases between. Per germline, CDR1 SGHNT and CDR2 YENEEA. The CDR3 loop reads CASSSIPLSGGTGELFF. CDR3 nucleotides: TGTGCCAGCAGCTCCATTCCTCTTAGCGGCGGGACCGGGGAGCTGTTTTTT.

This rearrangement joins TRBV18 to TRBJ2-7; 11 nucleotides align to TRBD1. The trim removed 3 bases at V and 3 bases at J, leaving 1 base unmatched. The CDR3 has 14 amino acids. CDR1 KGHSH and CDR2 LQKENI come from the germline V gene. The CDR3 nucleotides read TGTGCCAGCTCACCGGGGACAGGGGGCTACGAGCAGTACTTC. Protein product: CASSPGTGGYEQYF.

The chain couples TRBV5-1 to TRBJ2-1; 8 bases are a match to TRBD2. The ends lost 2 bases at V and 6 bases at J; junction bases unmatched: 4. Germline assignment: CDR1 SGHRS and CDR2 YFSETQ. The CDR3 is made up of 14 amino acids. The CDR3 is CASSLAGVLNEQFF. The CDR3 region has the DNA TGCGCCAGCAGCTTAGCGGGAGTACTCAATGAGCAGTTCTTC.

The rearrangement joins TRBV7-9 to TRBJ2-6, with 8 positions matching TRBD1. Germline V gives CDR1 SEHNR, CDR2 FQNEAQ (reference sequence). The CDR3 has 17 residues. J gave up 0 bases and V 4 bases, and 5 bases lay outside the gene matches. DNA for the CDR3: TGTGCCAGCAGCTCCGGGACAGGTGTCTCTGGGGCCAACGTCCTGACTTTC. This translates into CASSSGTGVSGANVLTF.

A note on this clone: Mismatch with germline at one junction end may stem from a read error. The chain has TRBV5-1 and TRBJ2-1, with TRBD2 matching 9 bases. The germline gives CDR1 SGHRS, CDR2 YFSETQ. This CDR3 contains 14 residues. The CDR3 here is CASTLSSGNNEQFF. The CDR3 coding sequence is TGCGCCAGCACCTTGTCTAGCGGGAACAATGAGCAGTTCTTC.

This chain uses TRBV7-9 with TRBJ2-3, with 13 bases matching TRBD2. This CDR3 comprises 17 residues. The trim removed 1 base at V and 5 bases at J, leaving 6 bases unmatched. Germline values: CDR1 SEHNR, CDR2 FQNEAQ (reference sequence). CDR3 amino acids: CASSLGWTSGSGDTQYF. CDR3 sequence (DNA): TGTGCCAGCAGCTTAGGATGGACTAGCGGGAGTGGAGATACGCAGTATTTT.

This clone was recorded only once. The J gene is TRBJ1-4, the V gene TRBV5-1; 9 positions match TRBD1. V gave up 0 bases and J gave up 8 bases; unmatched junction bases: 5. The length of the CDR3 is 15 residues. Per the germline V gene, CDR1 is SGHRS and CDR2 is YFSETQ. Here the CDR3 DNA reads TGCGCCAGCAGCTTGGAGGGGACAGGGAGCGAAAAACTGTTTTTT. Its protein is CASSLEGTGSEKLFF.